This T cell receptor beta chain was observed in a study of OX40 agonist ivuxolimab in advanced cancers. Study as a whole: Patients received the agonistic anti-OX40 (CD134) antibody ivuxolimab. There were three patients with partial responses, one having hepatocellular carcinoma and two cutaneous melanoma.

Findings and limits, study-wide: Low normalized T-cell clonal expansion also characterized some of the nonresponders.

Comment on this clone: What it binds is unknown.

Only in-frame clones appear in the TCRdb table, and some are missing; sequencing was by immunoSEQ multiplex PCR. Of tens of thousands of clones listed, more than 65% are singletons. Looked up from germline, CDR1 is SNHLY and CDR2 is FYNNEI. V was clipped by 6 bases and J by 11 bases, with 14 bases between them. This CDR3 is 12 amino acids long. The sample here was CD4+ or CD8+ T cells sorted from blood, taken in a trial of the OX40 agonist ivuxolimab. V is TRBV2 and J is TRBJ1-3; D is uncertain. The TCR originated in an adult with an advanced solid tumor such as melanoma, head and neck, liver or kidney cancer. The CDR3 spells CASRVDGPAIYF. DNA of the CDR3: TGTGCCAGCAGAGTTGACGGCCCCGCCATATATTTT. Full variable domain (outside the CDR3, taken from reference TRBV2 and TRBJ1-3): EPEVTQTPSHQVTQMGQEVILRCVPISNHLYFYWYRQILGQKVEFLVSFYNNEISEKSEIFDDQFSVERPDGSNFTLKIRSTKLEDSAMYFCASRVDGPAIYFGEGSWLTVV.